Listed here are 15 T cell receptor beta chains from one sample, sequenced in a study of somatic mutations in cytotoxic T cells in rheumatoid arthritis. Assay: immunoSEQ multiplex PCR; the TCRdb copy retains only in-frame clones and omits some. The sample has more than 35,000 clones, roughly four fifths seen once; the top ten hold roughly 3.2%. Sequencing was performed on CD8+ T cells sorted from blood. The receptors derive from a middle-aged man in good health.

V is TRBV6-5 and J is TRBJ2-7, with D tentatively TRBD2 (6 bases). The CDR3 loop spans 14 amino acids. V was trimmed by 5 bases and J by 0 bases, leaving 11 bases between them. Germline V gene lookup returns CDR1 MNHEY and CDR2 SVGAGI. The CDR3 DNA follows: TGTGCCAGCAGTCGAGCCGGGAGCTCCTACGAGCAGTACTTC. Translation: CASSRAGSSYEQYF.

The genes are TRBV9 and TRBJ2-1, with 9 bases fitting TRBD2. CDR1 and CDR2 (germline): SGDLS, YYNGEE. The V gene end was trimmed by 0 bases and the J gene end by 6 bases; junction bases not matched to a gene: 16. This CDR3 contains 19 residues. The CDR3 nucleotides read TGTGCCAGCAGCGTAGCTACGGGGGTGAGTAGCGGGAGAACCAATGAGCAGTTCTTC. Translated: CASSVATGVSSGRTNEQFF.

The V gene is TRBV2, the J gene TRBJ2-7; 8 positions match TRBD1. This CDR3 has 13 residues. The germline V gene has CDR1 SNHLY and CDR2 FYNNEI. The J segment lost 7 bases and the V segment lost 3 bases, leaving 5 bases of the junction unmatched. The CDR3 DNA reads TGTGCCAGCAGTGATCCGGGACAGGAGGAGCAGTACTTC. Translation: CASSDPGQEEQYF.

The chain is built from TRBV28 and TRBJ1-2, with D perhaps TRBD1 (6 bases). CDR1 MDHEN and CDR2 SYDVKM come from the germline V gene. Trimming removed 8 bases from V and 4 bases from J, with 8 bases in between. This CDR3 region has 11 residues. The CDR3 region has the DNA TGTGCCAGCGGGGGCGCCTATGGCTACACCTTC. Amino acids: CASGGAYGYTF.

This chain uses TRBV30 with TRBJ2-2; D remains ambiguous. Germline V lookup: CDR1 GTSNPN, CDR2 SVGIG (reference sequence). This CDR3 contains 15 residues. Trimming took off 3 bases at V and 4 bases at J, with 15 bases between the two ends. CDR3 sequence: CAWSPGVSGTGELFF. The CDR3 DNA is TGTGCCTGGAGCCCGGGCGTTTCCGGCACCGGGGAGCTGTTTTTT.

The V and J genes are TRBV6-5 and TRBJ2-2; D is perhaps TRBD1 (6 bases). The CDR3 has 15 residues. Between the trimmed V and J ends, which lost 2 bases and 4 bases, there was a span of 11 bases. The germline V gene has CDR1 MNHEY and CDR2 SVGAGI. CDR3 nucleotide sequence: TGTGCCAGCAGTTACCCCGGACAGATCACCGGGGAGCTGTTTTTT. This encodes CASSYPGQITGELFF.

The chain is built from TRBV28 and TRBJ2-7, with unresolved D. Germline assignment: CDR1 MDHEN and CDR2 SYDVKM. Between the trimmed V and J ends, which lost 4 bases and 0 bases, there was a span of 7 bases. The CDR3 runs to 13 residues. DNA for the CDR3: TGTGCCAGCAGTTACCCCGGCTCCTACGAGCAGTACTTC. Residues: CASSYPGSYEQYF.

There are a few counts of this clone. The rearrangement joins TRBV30 to TRBJ1-1; a weak D match, TRBD1 (5 bases). Trimming removed 0 bases at V and 0 bases at J, with 8 bases between. The V gene's germline CDR1 is GTSNPN and CDR2 SVGIG (reference sequence). The CDR3 length is 14 residues. The CDR3 here is CAWSVGGVNTEAFF. CDR3 nucleotides: TGTGCCTGGAGTGTCGGAGGGGTGAACACTGAAGCTTTCTTT. The full variable domain, rest sourced from reference TRBV30 and TRBJ1-1, is SQTIHQWPATLVQPVGSPLSLECTVEGTSNPNLYWYRQAAGRGLQLLFYSVGIGQISSEVPQNLSASRPQDRQFILSSKKLLLSDSGFYLCAWSVGGVNTEAFFGQGTRLTVV.

This clone has only one observation. The genes are TRBV19 and TRBJ2-2; weak D call: TRBD1 (6 bases). Trimming pared 3 bases from V and 4 bases from J, leaving 24 bases between. This CDR3 has 19 amino acids. Germline V gene data show CDR1 as LNHDA and CDR2 as SQIVND (reference sequence). In DNA, the CDR3 is TGTGCCAGTAGTATGATACAGGGTGGTCCCAAAGGGGCCACCGGGGAGCTGTTTTTT. It yields the protein CASSMIQGGPKGATGELFF.

The table lists this clone with a count of one. The gene calls are TRBV7-2 and TRBJ1-1, with no clear D. Trimming removed 1 base from V and 0 bases from J, with 6 bases in between. Germline assignment: CDR1 SGHTA and CDR2 FQGNSA. The CDR3 covers 14 residues. For the CDR3, the DNA is TGTGCCAGCAGCTTAGGGGCCCTGAACACTGAAGCTTTCTTT. Encoded protein: CASSLGALNTEAFF. Looking up the rest from reference TRBV7-2 and TRBJ1-1 gives the full variable domain: GAGVSQSPSNKVTEKGKDVELRCDPISGHTALYWYRQSLGQGLEFLIYFQGNSAPDKSGLPSDRFSAERTGGSVSTLTIQRTQQEDSAVYLCASSLGALNTEAFFGQGTRLTVV.

The V and J genes are TRBV15 and TRBJ2-1, with D unresolved. CDR1 is LNHNV, CDR2 YYDKDF, per germline (reference sequence). V lost 1 base and J lost 0, with 1 base in between. This CDR3 has 13 amino acids. Here the CDR3 DNA reads TGTGCCACCAGCAGAGCCTCCTACAATGAGCAGTTCTTC. Protein product: CATSRASYNEQFF.

The chain employs TRBV15 and TRBJ1-4; 9 nucleotides align to TRBD1. Germline CDR1 LNHNV, CDR2 YYDKDF (reference sequence). This CDR3 has 15 residues. V lost 5 bases to trimming and J lost 7 bases; unmatched junction nucleotides: 8. This chain's CDR3 is CATSGPTGGFEKLFF. CDR3 coding DNA: TGTGCCACCAGCGGGCCGACAGGGGGTTTTGAAAAACTGTTTTTT.

The J gene is TRBJ1-4, the V gene TRBV4-1; D is undetermined. Per the germline V gene, CDR1 is MGHRA and CDR2 is YSYEKL. V lost 3 bases and J 8 bases, leaving 13 bases between the germline ends. CDR3 length: 14 amino acids. In nucleotides, the CDR3 is TGCGCCAGCAGCCAGAGGCTGACCGAAGAAAAACTGTTTTTT. This gives the protein CASSQRLTEEKLFF.

The CDR3 nucleotides read TGTGCCAGCAGCGGGACAGGGGGTCGAGAGACCCAGTACTTC. It yields the protein CASSGTGGRETQYF. The rearrangement links TRBV7-9 to TRBJ2-5; 11 nucleotides line up with TRBD1. This CDR3 region has 14 residues. Trimming cost V 5 bases and J 4 bases; bases outside gene matches: 3. The V gene's germline CDR1 is SEHNR and CDR2 FQNEAQ (reference sequence).

This chain's CDR3 is CASRTGNQPQHF. The CDR3 region has the DNA TGTGCCAGCAGGACAGGGAATCAGCCCCAGCATTTT. The rearrangement uses TRBV25-1 and TRBJ1-5, with 7 bases matching TRBD1. The CDR3 has 12 residues. Unmatched junction bases numbered 0, after V lost 6 bases and J lost 4 bases. Per the germline V gene, CDR1 is MGHDK and CDR2 is SYGVNS.